This is a list of T cell receptor beta chains from one sample in a study of T cell responses to AZD1222 COVID-19 vaccine. Data came from immunoSEQ multiplex PCR; TCRdb stores just in-frame clones and leaves some out. The sample holds roughly 120,000 clones, around nine tenths seen once. Material: peripheral blood, obtained on day 0 of AZD1222 vaccination. These receptor sequences come from an adult in good health. CDR3s include the opening cysteine and the closing phenylalanine or tryptophan. The order of the fields is D gene, J gene, V gene, CDR3 protein, CDR3 DNA. A D gene is named only where the DNA matches it firmly.

NA | TRBJ1-1 | TRBV7-9 | CASSPRTVEAFF | TGTGCCAGCAGCCCGAGGACAGTAGAAGCTTTCTTT
NA | TRBJ2-7 | TRBV15 | CATSPLSGTSSYEQYF | TGTGCCACCAGCCCACTCTCCGGGACATCTAGCTACGAGCAGTACTTC
NA | TRBJ1-4 | TRBV19 | CASKFGSATNEKLFF | TGTGCCTCAAAGTTCGGTAGCGCAACTAATGAAAAACTGTTTTTT
NA | TRBJ2-3 | TRBV24-1 | CATSRGGVPTDTQYF | TGTGCCACTTCTAGGGGCGGAGTTCCCACAGATACGCAGTATTTT
NA | TRBJ1-1 | TRBV15 | CATSRERRGVGEAFF | TGTGCCACCAGCAGAGAGAGACGCGGCGTGGGTGAAGCTTTCTTT
NA | TRBJ1-2 | TRBV5-1 | CASREVLDFRYGYTF | TGCGCCAGCAGGGAGGTTTTGGACTTTCGCTATGGCTACACCTTC
NA | TRBJ2-2 | TRBV5-1 | CASSLTGILIGELFF | TGCGCCAGCAGCTTGACAGGGATCCTTATCGGGGAGCTGTTTTTT
NA | TRBJ1-6 | TRBV2 | CASSDGGDGSPLHF | TGTGCCAGCAGTGATGGAGGGGATGGGTCACCCCTCCACTTT
NA | TRBJ2-7 | TRBV10-3 | CAISESAGRGDEQYF | TGTGCCATCAGTGAGTCTGCGGGGCGGGGAGACGAGCAGTACTTC
NA | TRBJ1-4 | TRBV19 | CASRGYEKLFF | TGTGCCAGCAGGGGTTATGAAAAACTGTTTTTT
NA | TRBJ1-1 | TRBV6-5 | CASRQQGKNTEAFF | TGTGCCAGCAGACAACAGGGAAAAAACACTGAAGCTTTCTTT